The clone carrying this TCR beta chain has ten or more counts. With MiXCR, TCRdb called clones anew from the PCR reads. The table lists more than 85,000 clones, around 7.8% of them singletons, with 8.8% in the top ten. These data originate in a study of metastatic and nonmetastatic thyroid tumors. This CDR3 is 15 amino acids long. The germline V and J ends were trimmed by 0 bases and 5 bases, with 14 bases remaining between them. The V gene's germline CDR1 is LNHNV and CDR2 YYDKDF (reference sequence). Every patient was untreated before thyroid surgery. The receptor was isolated from a female donor with papillary thyroid cancer or a benign thyroid nodule (not recorded which). Some clones in this sample may be carry-over from other donors' samples. The sample was blood. The V call is TRBV15, the J call TRBJ2-7; D unresolved. CDR3 protein: CATSRDQVSSNEQYF. DNA for the CDR3: TGTGCCACCAGCAGAGATCAAGTCAGTTCAAACGAGCAGTACTTC.